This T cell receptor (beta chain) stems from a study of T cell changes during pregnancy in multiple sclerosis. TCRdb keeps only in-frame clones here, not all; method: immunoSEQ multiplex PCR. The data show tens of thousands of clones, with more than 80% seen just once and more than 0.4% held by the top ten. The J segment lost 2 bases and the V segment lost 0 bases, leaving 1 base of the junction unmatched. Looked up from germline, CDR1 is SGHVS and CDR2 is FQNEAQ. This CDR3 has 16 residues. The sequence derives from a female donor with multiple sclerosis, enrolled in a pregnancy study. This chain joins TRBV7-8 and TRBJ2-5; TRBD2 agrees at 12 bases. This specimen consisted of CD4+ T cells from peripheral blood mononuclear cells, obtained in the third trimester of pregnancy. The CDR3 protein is CASSLAGLAGQETQYF. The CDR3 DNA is TGTGCCAGCAGCTTAGCGGGACTAGCGGGTCAAGAGACCCAGTACTTC.